The 4 T cell receptor beta chains in this list originate from one sample, sequenced in a study of T cells in women clearing cervical HPV infection. The method was immunoSEQ multiplex PCR; TCRdb's version includes in-frame clones alone and lacks a portion of them. The table for this sample gives roughly 30,000 clones. Material for sequencing was blood buffy coat. The receptors derive from a woman aged 18-70 years with a cervical HPV16 infection that either progressed to CIN3+ or cleared (not recorded which).

Regarding this clone: The CDR3 end falls 3 residues outside the read, so it is completed with the germline J gene. The chain carries TRBV7-6 and TRBJ2-2; possible D gene TRBD2, 5 bases. Trimming took 0 bases from V and 4 from J, leaving 9 bases between them. The length of the CDR3 is 15 residues. CDR1 is SGHVS, CDR2 FNYEAQ, per germline. Here the CDR3 reads CASSLALEGTGELFF. The DNA read from the CDR3 is TGTGCCAGCAGCTTAGCGCTTGAGGGCACCGGGGAG.

Details on this clone: The CDR3 end is not reached by the read, which stops 3 residues before it; the germline J gene fills it in. The gene calls are TRBV3-1 (or the pseudogene TRBV3-2) and TRBJ2-7; no clear D gene. This CDR3 contains 16 residues. The V and J ends lost 0 bases and 4 bases respectively, with 16 bases between them. CDR1 is LGHDT, CDR2 YNNKEL, per germline (reference sequence). The CDR3 sequence: CASSQDEPAYFYEQYF. CDR3 DNA (partial): TGTGCCAGCAGCCAAGATGAACCAGCGTACTTTTACGAG.

As concerns this clone: The CDR3 extends 3 residues past the end of the read, so its final part is completed from the germline J gene. This rearrangement joins TRBV18 to TRBJ1-2, with D maybe TRBD1 (5 bases). CDR3 length: 14 residues. Per the germline V gene, CDR1 is KGHSH and CDR2 is LQKENI. The CDR3 DNA, read in part, is TGTGCCAGCTCACCAACAGGAAACCCCTACGAC. It translates to CASSPTGNPYD. The whole CDR3 protein reads CASSPTGNPYDYTF.

With regard to this clone: The read terminates 3 residues ahead of where the CDR3 ends, so the germline J gene completes it. The chain joins TRBV2 to TRBJ1-2; 7 bases agree with TRBD1. The ends lost 6 bases at V and 7 bases at J; junction bases unmatched: 5. Germline loops: CDR1 SNHLY, CDR2 FYNNEI. The CDR3 totals 12 residues. CDR3 DNA, as far as it was read: TGTGCCAGCAGGGGAGGGGGCGCTGGC. Translated, it gives CASRGGGAG. In full, the CDR3 is CASRGGGAGYTF.